Below, 21 T cell receptor beta chains from the same sample are listed, as sequenced in a study of T cells in Graves' hyperthyroidism and ophthalmopathy. The TCR beta CDR3 regions underwent amplification using RNA transcripts as the source. TCR CDR3 underwent first-round RT-PCR with the HTBI primer set. TCRdb re-called the multiplex PCR reads with MiXCR, one entry per CDR3 protein. The data contain hundreds of thousands of distinct CDR3 sequences, roughly 15% of them singletons. Material for sequencing was blood. These receptors came from a woman aged 45-60 years with Graves' ophthalmopathy.

In this sample, this clonotype turned up many times. V gene TRBV28 combines with J gene TRBJ1-6, with 8 bases identical to TRBD1. This CDR3 is built from 15 residues. CDR1 is MDHEN and CDR2 is SYDVKM in the germline V gene. J lost 4 bases, V lost 2 bases, and 1 base had no gene match. This CDR3 is CASSLRTGYNSPLHF. The CDR3 region has the DNA TGTGCCAGCAGTTTACGGACAGGGTATAATTCACCCCTCCACTTT.

The genes are TRBV6-1 and TRBJ2-1, with 11 nucleotides matching TRBD2. There are 16 residues in the CDR3. V shed 8 bases, J shed 6 bases, and the junction held 12 bases outside the gene matches. Looked up from germline, CDR1 is MNHNS and CDR2 is SASEGT. CDR3 sequence reads: CASWIAGGGGLNEQFF. The CDR3 DNA reads as TGTGCCAGCTGGATAGCGGGAGGGGGGGGGCTCAATGAGCAGTTCTTC.

The gene calls are TRBV12-3 or TRBV12-4 and TRBJ2-1; no firm D call. There are 13 residues in the CDR3. Trimming shortened V by 7 bases and J by 5 bases, and 12 bases separated the two germline ends. In DNA form, the CDR3 reads TGTGCCAGCACCCCGCCGGGTGACAATGAGCAGTTCTTC. Its translation is CASTPPGDNEQFF.

This CDR3 is CSASRRVGGGNQPQHF. The CDR3 DNA is TGCAGTGCTAGCCGGCGAGTGGGGGGGGGCAATCAGCCCCAGCATTTT. The chain employs TRBV20-1 and TRBJ1-5, with D possibly matching TRBD1 (5 bases). V was pared by 3 bases and J by 2 bases, with 17 bases between. This CDR3 has 16 residues. Germline CDR1 DFQATT, CDR2 SNEGSKA (reference sequence).

The rearrangement uses TRBV5-1 and TRBJ2-7; 10 bases match TRBD2. CDR1 and CDR2 from the germline V gene are SGHRS and YFSETQ. The CDR3 spans 15 residues. The trim removed 4 bases at V and 5 bases at J, leaving 9 bases unmatched. CDR3 DNA: TGCGCCAGCAGCCCCCGGAGCGGGAGGGCTGACGAGCAGTACTTC. Translating it yields CASSPRSGRADEQYF.

This chain links TRBV6-2 or TRBV6-3 with TRBJ2-1; 12 bases agree with TRBD2. This CDR3 region has 19 residues. The germline V gene encodes CDR1 MNHEY and CDR2 SVGEGT. V lost 2 bases and J lost 0; bases outside the gene matches: 8. The CDR3 region is CASSYEGTSGLNSYNEQFF. DNA for the CDR3: TGTGCCAGCAGTTACGAGGGGACTAGCGGGCTGAACTCCTACAATGAGCAGTTCTTC.

This sequence joins TRBV5-4 and TRBJ2-1; possibly TRBD1 for D (6 bases). The CDR3 runs to 14 residues. The germline V and J ends were trimmed by 1 base and 5 bases, with 10 bases remaining between them. The V gene's germline CDR1 is SGHNT and CDR2 YYREEE (reference sequence). The DNA of the CDR3 is TGTGCCAGCAGCTTGACAGGGTACCACAATGAGCAGTTCTTC. Protein product: CASSLTGYHNEQFF.

This clonotype was found many times. The chain uses TRBV27 and TRBJ2-7; unclear D gene. Germline V CDR1 and CDR2: MNHEY, SMNVEV (reference sequence). CDR3 length: 14 amino acids. Trimming took 2 bases from V and 0 from J, leaving 8 bases between them. For the CDR3, the DNA is TGTGCCAGCAGTTTAAGTGTCAACTCCTACGAGCAGTACTTC. Its translation is CASSLSVNSYEQYF.

This clonotype was detected many times. This chain uses TRBV30 with TRBJ1-1; D is unclear. CDR3 length: 13 residues. V lost 3 bases, J lost 1 base, and 9 bases lay in between. CDR1 is GTSNPN, CDR2 SVGIG, per germline (reference sequence). This chain's CDR3 is CAWSDTENTEAFF. CDR3 in DNA: TGTGCCTGGAGCGACACAGAGAACACTGAAGCTTTCTTT.

This clonotype was seen repeatedly, ten times or more. The V call is TRBV20-1, the J call TRBJ2-7; 8 bases align to TRBD2. The CDR3 runs 14 residues. Germline values: CDR1 DFQATT, CDR2 SNEGSKA (reference sequence). Trimming removed 5 bases from V and 0 bases from J; junction bases left unmatched: 6. CDR3 residues: CSAQSGSSSYEQYF. The CDR3 bases are TGCAGTGCTCAAAGCGGGAGTTCCTCCTACGAGCAGTACTTC.

This clonotype has only a few counts. J is TRBJ2-4 and V is TRBV28, with TRBD1 matching 8 bases. CDR3 length: 13 amino acids. V was pared by 6 bases and J by 8 bases, with 6 bases of the junction left unmatched. Germline CDR1 reads MDHEN; CDR2 reads SYDVKM. The CDR3 loop reads CASRLQGVDIQYF. Written as DNA, the CDR3 is TGTGCCAGCAGACTACAGGGGGTCGACATTCAGTACTTC.

This clonotype was counted once. A much larger clone is a single base away; this may be a read error. J is TRBJ2-5 and V is TRBV20-1; D is perhaps TRBD1 (6 bases). The CDR3 has 14 amino acids. The germline V gene has CDR1 DFQATT and CDR2 SNEGSKA (reference sequence). DNA of the CDR3: TGCAGTGCTGGGACGCGGACAGCTAGAGAGACCCGGTACTTC. It yields the protein CSAGTRTARETRYF.

This rearrangement joins TRBV9 to TRBJ2-6; D unclear. From germline, CDR1 is SGDLS and CDR2 YYNGEE. This CDR3 has 16 residues. The V gene lost 1 base and the J gene lost 4 bases, with 12 bases spanning the gap. The CDR3 DNA follows: TGTGCCAGCAGCGTACCTCGTGTCCTGGGGGCCAACGTCCTGACTTTC. Its protein is CASSVPRVLGANVLTF. The full variable domain, in which reference TRBV9 and TRBJ2-6 provide the parts outside the CDR3, is DSGVTQTPKHLITATGQRVTLRCSPRSGDLSVYWYQQSLDQGLQFLIQYYNGEERAKGNILERFSAQQFPDLHSELNLSSLELGDSALYFCASSVPRVLGANVLTFGAGSRLTVL.

V is TRBV29-1 and J is TRBJ2-1; the D gene is possibly TRBD1 (6 bases). The ends were cut back, 7 bases at V and 4 bases at J, with 14 bases in the middle. This CDR3 spans 13 amino acids. Germline V CDR1 and CDR2: SQVTM, ANQGSEA. The CDR3 protein is CSGNRVGYNEQFF. The CDR3, as DNA: TGCAGCGGAAACAGGGTGGGGTACAATGAGCAGTTCTTC.

This clonotype has a count of ten or more. The chain uses TRBV30 and TRBJ1-4, with D unresolved. Between the trimmed V and J ends, which lost 4 bases and 1 base, there was a span of 28 bases. Per the germline V gene, CDR1 is GTSNPN and CDR2 is SVGIG (reference sequence). The CDR3 is 20 residues long. The CDR3 loop reads CAWNSGHSQRSLGTNEKLFF. The CDR3 DNA follows: TGTGCCTGGAACTCCGGCCACAGCCAACGAAGTCTAGGAACTAATGAAAAACTGTTTTTT.

This clonotype was seen a handful of times. The genes are TRBV10-3 and TRBJ2-1, with 7 nucleotides matching TRBD1. The CDR3 covers 14 residues. V shed 8 bases and J 5 bases; nucleotides not matched to a gene: 9. Germline CDR1 reads ENHRY; CDR2 reads SYGVKD. The CDR3 DNA reads TGTGCCATCCGAAACACCGGGACAGACAATGAGCAGTTCTTC. This gives the protein CAIRNTGTDNEQFF.

At least ten counts were recorded for this clonotype. J is TRBJ2-7 and V is TRBV12-3 or TRBV12-4, with D perhaps TRBD1 or TRBD2 (5 bases each). V lost 6 bases and J 4 bases, leaving 13 bases between the germline ends. The length of the CDR3 is 13 residues. The CDR3 DNA reads as TGTGCCAGCAGATATGGGGGATCTTACGAGCAGTACTTC. It is translated as CASRYGGSYEQYF.

Written as DNA, the CDR3 is TGCAGTGCTAGACTACCCCGCTCCCCCCATGAGCAGTTCTTC. Protein product: CSARLPRSPHEQFF. V usage is TRBV20-1 and J usage is TRBJ2-1; D not certain. Trimming left V 2 bases short and J 8 bases short, with 16 bases between. The CDR3 consists of 14 residues. Germline CDR1 reads DFQATT; CDR2 reads SNEGSKA (reference sequence).

This clonotype was seen many times. The V call is TRBV6-2 or TRBV6-3, the J call TRBJ1-1, with D tentatively TRBD1 (5 bases). CDR3 length equals 14 residues. Per the germline V gene, CDR1 is MNHEY and CDR2 is SVGEGT. V was pared by 11 bases and J by 6 bases, with 22 bases between. CDR3 residues: CAAKGVSFMAEAFF. The CDR3, as DNA: TGTGCCGCGAAAGGGGTTTCCTTTATGGCTGAAGCTTTCTTT.

This clonotype was picked up a small number of times. J is TRBJ2-6 and V is TRBV27; 7 bases line up with TRBD2. The CDR3 has 15 residues. Germline V gene data show CDR1 as MNHEY and CDR2 as SMNVEV (reference sequence). Germline trimming cut 7 bases from V and 1 base from J; bases unmatched to any gene: 4. The DNA of the CDR3 is TGTGCCAGCAAGGGGAGGGGTTCTGGGGCCAACGTCCTGACTTTC. It yields the protein CASKGRGSGANVLTF.

This clonotype was recorded only once. This chain connects TRBV3-1 to TRBJ2-7, with 10 bases lining up with TRBD2. The germline CDR1 and CDR2 sequences are LGHDT and YNNKEL (reference sequence). Trimming at V came to 6 bases and at J to 0 bases, leaving 5 bases not matched to a gene. The CDR3 sequence is 15 residues long. The CDR3 bases are TGTGCCAGCAGAGAAGGACTAGCGGACTCCTACGAGCAGTACTTC. It specifies CASREGLADSYEQYF.